This T cell receptor beta chain was retrieved from a study of Graves' ophthalmopathy and Graves' hyperthyroidism. Study-wide context: Samples of peripheral blood were obtained at initial diagnosis, prior to treatment of any kind.

Notes on the study in general: With around 88% sensitivity and around 80% specificity, a 13-signature model separated ophthalmopathy from stable hyperthyroidism.

There are many counts of this clonotype. Its antigen remains unknown. The CDR3 totals 16 residues. Losses at the gene ends were 7 bases for V and 9 bases for J; bases not matched to a gene: 16. Germline CDR1 SGHAT, CDR2 FQNNGV. Amplification of the TCR beta CDR3 regions used RNA transcripts (as template). Second-round multiplex PCR followed a first-round RT-PCR using HTBI primers. One entry per CDR3 protein, called by TCRdb with MiXCR from the multiplex PCR reads. This sample has roughly 400,000 distinct CDR3 sequences, with 18% found just once. This TCR was sampled from a woman aged 18 to 35 with Graves' ophthalmopathy. The chain couples TRBV11-2 to TRBJ2-7; 12 bases match TRBD2. The source material was peripheral blood. Here the CDR3 reads CASTRKALAGGQRQYF. For the CDR3, the DNA is TGTGCCAGCACTCGAAAGGCTCTAGCGGGGGGGCAGAGGCAGTACTTC.